The source of this TCR beta chain is a study of blood T cell repertoires in COVID-19. Across the study: Donors in the United States, Italy and Spain gave samples during acute or convalescent COVID-19.

The protocol was immunoSEQ multiplex PCR, while the TCRdb copy is restricted to in-frame clones and leaves out a portion. Here the sample spans a few hundred thousand clones, 80% to 95% being singletons. The CDR3 length is 16 residues. Germline-derived CDR1 and CDR2 are KGHDR and SFDVKD. Trimming took 4 bases from V and 4 from J; bases not matched to a gene: 7. The sequencing input was PBMCs or T cells enriched from blood (not recorded which). J is TRBJ1-2 and V is TRBV24-1; 11 nucleotides agree with TRBD1. This clonotype was sampled from a woman aged 30 to 39 who had recovered from COVID-19. CDR3 protein: CATSDAGTGGLYGYTF. DNA for the CDR3: TGTGCCACCAGTGACGCCGGGACAGGGGGACTCTATGGCTACACCTTC.